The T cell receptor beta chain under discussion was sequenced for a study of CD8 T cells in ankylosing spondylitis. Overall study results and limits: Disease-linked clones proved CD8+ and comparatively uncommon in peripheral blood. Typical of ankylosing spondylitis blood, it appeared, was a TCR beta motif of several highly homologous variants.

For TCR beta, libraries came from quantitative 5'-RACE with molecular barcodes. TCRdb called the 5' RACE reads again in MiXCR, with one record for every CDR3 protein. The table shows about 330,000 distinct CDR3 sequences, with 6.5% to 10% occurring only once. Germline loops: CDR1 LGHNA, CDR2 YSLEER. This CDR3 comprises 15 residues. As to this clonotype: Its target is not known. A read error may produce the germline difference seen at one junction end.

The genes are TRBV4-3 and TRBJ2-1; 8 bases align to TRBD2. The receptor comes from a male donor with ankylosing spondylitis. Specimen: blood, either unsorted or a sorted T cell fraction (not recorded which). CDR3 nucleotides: TGCGCCAGCAGCCAAAGACTAGCGACCTACCATGAGCAGTTCTTC. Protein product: CASSQRLATYHEQFF.